These T cell receptor beta chains were read from a single sample in a study of CD8 T cells in Susac syndrome. Each CDR3 protein gets one entry after TCRdb re-called the immunoSEQ multiplex PCR reads with MiXCR. The sample shows roughly 180,000 distinct CDR3 sequences, approximately 93% of them seen only once. The sample consisted of CD4+ T cells from PBMCs. The receptors originated from a human donor with multiple sclerosis. Each CDR3 is given with its conserved first and last residue. D genes are given only for firm matches. Where a row states a size, it is once, few, many or the class of an expanded clone; other rows omit it.

V,D,J,size,CDR3,DNA
TRBV18,NA,TRBJ1-1,NA,CASSPRGIDTEAFF,TGTGCCAGCTCACCAAGGGGGATTGACACTGAAGCTTTCTTT
TRBV3-1,NA,TRBJ2-7,NA,CASSPEGGQYF,TGTGCCAGCAGCCCAGAAGGTGGGCAGTACTTC
TRBV18,NA,TRBJ2-4,NA,CASSPPGQRNIQYF,TGTGCCAGCTCACCACCGGGACAACGAAACATTCAGTACTTC
TRBV6-5,TRBD2,TRBJ2-7,NA,CASSSGTSDLYEQYF,TGTGCCAGCAGTTCCGGGACTAGCGATCTCTACGAGCAGTACTTC
TRBV7-2,NA,TRBJ2-3,NA,CASSSMGASTDTQYF,TGTGCCAGCAGCTCGATGGGGGCCTCGACAGATACGCAGTATTTT
TRBV20-1,NA,TRBJ1-4,NA,CSARDSRVVHEKLFF,TGCAGTGCTAGAGATTCTCGGGTTGTTCATGAAAAACTGTTTTTT
TRBV4-3,NA,TRBJ1-4,NA,CASSQDGGKDEKLFF,TGCGCCAGCAGCCAAGATGGGGGGAAAGATGAAAAACTGTTTTTT
TRBV28,NA,TRBJ2-6,NA,CASSPGGASGANVLTF,TGTGCCAGCAGTCCTGGCGGGGCGTCCGGGGCCAACGTCCTGACTTTC
TRBV28,NA,TRBJ1-6,NA,CASSYEGMWDSPLHF,TGTGCCAGCAGTTACGAGGGGATGTGGGATTCACCCCTCCACTTT
TRBV12-3/TRBV12-4,NA,TRBJ1-3,NA,CASSFGISGNTIYF,TGTGCCAGCAGTTTCGGCATCTCTGGAAACACCATATATTTT
TRBV28,TRBD1,TRBJ1-1,NA,CAVQGARDTEAFF,TGTGCCGTACAGGGGGCCAGGGACACTGAAGCTTTCTTT
TRBV2,TRBD1,TRBJ2-1,NA,CASTQDRSYNEQFF,TGTGCCAGCACGCAGGACAGGTCCTACAATGAGCAGTTCTTC
TRBV19,NA,TRBJ1-5,NA,CASSIEPPRTVNQPQHF,TGTGCCAGTAGTATAGAGCCGCCGCGGACAGTCAATCAGCCCCAGCATTTT
TRBV19,NA,TRBJ1-4,NA,CASSMGSADNEKLFF,TGTGCCAGTAGTATGGGGTCGGCAGATAATGAAAAACTGTTTTTT
TRBV7-2,NA,TRBJ1-1,NA,CASRSAPNTEAFF,TGTGCCAGCAGATCGGCCCCGAACACTGAAGCTTTCTTT
TRBV5-1,NA,TRBJ2-3,NA,CASSLAGGDNTQYF,TGCGCCAGCAGCTTGGCCGGCGGAGATAATACGCAGTATTTT
TRBV20-1,NA,TRBJ2-7,NA,CSATRQLFSYEQYF,TGCAGTGCTACTCGACAGCTATTCTCCTACGAGCAGTACTTC
TRBV24-1,TRBD1,TRBJ1-2,NA,CATSQGNYGYTF,TGTGCCACCTCACAGGGGAACTATGGCTACACCTTC
TRBV20-1,TRBD2,TRBJ2-5,NA,CSALAGGQETQYF,TGCAGTGCTCTGGCGGGGGGTCAAGAGACCCAGTACTTC
TRBV5-4,TRBD2,TRBJ2-3,NA,CASSSAARGATDTQYF,TGTGCCAGCAGCTCCGCAGCGCGGGGGGCCACAGATACGCAGTATTTT
TRBV19,TRBD2,TRBJ2-2,NA,CASSPSAGTSAKRGGELFF,TGTGCCAGTAGCCCATCTGCAGGGACTAGCGCCAAGCGGGGCGGGGAGCTGTTTTTT
TRBV5-1,TRBD2,TRBJ2-3,NA,CASSSWGAGGTDTQYF,TGCGCCAGCAGCTCCTGGGGAGCGGGGGGCACAGATACGCAGTATTTT
TRBV6-6,TRBD2,TRBJ2-1,NA,CAGMTSGGEQFF,TGTGCCGGAATGACTAGCGGGGGGGAGCAGTTCTTC
TRBV2,NA,TRBJ2-2,NA,CASSEYGTGELFF,TGTGCCAGCAGTGAATACGGCACCGGGGAGCTGTTTTTT
TRBV28,NA,TRBJ1-1,NA,CASTPYERGTEAFF,TGTGCCAGCACCCCGTACGAACGAGGAACTGAAGCTTTCTTT
TRBV18,NA,TRBJ2-2,NA,CASSPQGTNTGELFF,TGTGCCAGCTCACCTCAGGGCACTAACACCGGGGAGCTGTTTTTT
TRBV5-1,TRBD1,TRBJ2-5,few,CASSSGQGRTKETQYF,TGCGCCAGCAGCTCGGGACAGGGAAGAACCAAGGAGACCCAGTACTTC
TRBV24-1,NA,TRBJ1-1,NA,CATSDLLGCAEAFF,TGTGCCACCAGTGATTTGCTTGGATGCGCTGAAGCTTTCTTT
TRBV13,TRBD1,TRBJ2-4,once,CASSSLRDRENIQYF,TGTGCCAGCAGTTCCCTCCGGGACAGGGAAAACATTCAGTACTTC
TRBV10-3,TRBD1,TRBJ2-2,NA,CAISESAQGAFSTGELFF,TGTGCCATCAGTGAGTCGGCCCAGGGGGCATTTAGCACCGGGGAGCTGTTTTTT